The 21 T cell receptor beta chains below come from one sample, sequenced in a study of shared clonotypes between healthy human individuals. Naive-designated CD8 cells lacked CD45RO, were positively enriched for CCR7, and omitted terminally differentiated effector memory CD45RA+ cells. The repertoire was sequenced with immunoSEQ multiplex PCR; TCRdb's copy has only in-frame clones and lacks some. The sample contains under 850,000 clones, 90% to 95% of which appear only once. Sequenced input: naive CD8+ T cells sorted from blood. The origin of the receptors is a man aged 25 to 40 in good health.

This clone was seen a single time. The chain combines TRBV7-6 with TRBJ2-1; 7 nucleotides line up with TRBD2. The V segment lost 1 base and the J segment 5 bases; nucleotides outside the gene matches: 8. The germline V gene has CDR1 SGHVS and CDR2 FNYEAQ. This CDR3 spans 16 amino acids. The CDR3 is CASSLVFPAGNNEQFF. The CDR3, as DNA: TGTGCCAGCAGCTTAGTGTTCCCAGCGGGAAACAATGAGCAGTTCTTC.

V gene TRBV13 combines with J gene TRBJ2-7, with D maybe TRBD1 (5 bases). V lost 1 base and J 0 bases, leaving 10 bases between the germline ends. The CDR3 consists of 15 residues. In germline, CDR1 is PRHDT, CDR2 FYEKMQ (reference sequence). The CDR3 nucleotides read TGTGCCAGCAGCTTAGATCAGGGCAGCTCCTACGAGCAGTACTTC. Its protein is CASSLDQGSSYEQYF.

The J gene is TRBJ2-1, the V gene TRBV27, with 11 positions matching TRBD2. This CDR3 comprises 15 residues. Germline V gives CDR1 MNHEY, CDR2 SMNVEV (reference sequence). With V trimmed by 8 bases and J by 9 bases, 12 bases remained unmatched. This chain's CDR3 is CASRVTGTSGSEQFF. The CDR3 nucleotides read TGTGCCAGCCGCGTAACCGGGACTAGCGGTAGTGAGCAGTTCTTC.

The genes are TRBV9 and TRBJ2-3; 13 bases map to TRBD2. The CDR3 spans 17 residues. CDR1 and CDR2 (germline): SGDLS, YYNGEE. The junction had 10 bases not matched to a gene; V was cut back by 4 bases and J by 5 bases. The CDR3 bases are TGTGCCAGCAGCCCCCGGGGACTAGCGGGATCGATAGATACGCAGTATTTT. Residues: CASSPRGLAGSIDTQYF.

Worth noting for this clone: This CDR3 is also generated by other DNA sequences in the sample. The chain couples TRBV5-1 to TRBJ2-3; 7 bases align to TRBD1. Germline loops: CDR1 SGHRS, CDR2 YFSETQ. There are 14 residues in the CDR3. V was pared by 3 bases and J by 1 base, with 2 bases of the junction left unmatched. Written as DNA, the CDR3 is TGCGCCAGCAGCTCCGGACAGGGCACAGATACGCAGTATTTT. Its translation: CASSSGQGTDTQYF.

V usage is TRBV27 and J usage is TRBJ2-1, with a weak D call TRBD1 (5 bases). The CDR3 runs to 13 residues. V was shortened by 3 bases and J by 6 bases, with 9 bases between the two germline ends. Germline V gene data show CDR1 as MNHEY and CDR2 as SMNVEV (reference sequence). The CDR3 loop reads CASSLDKLNEQFF. The DNA of the CDR3 is TGTGCCAGCAGTTTGGACAAACTCAATGAGCAGTTCTTC.

The chain combines TRBV9 with TRBJ2-7, with unresolved D. V was shortened by 0 bases and J by 5 bases, with 15 bases between the two germline ends. Germline V gives CDR1 SGDLS, CDR2 YYNGEE. The CDR3 has 15 amino acids. The CDR3 sequence: CASSVVGLAMDEQYF. CDR3 DNA: TGTGCCAGCAGCGTAGTTGGGTTAGCCATGGACGAGCAGTACTTC.

The V gene is TRBV27, the J gene TRBJ1-1, with D possibly being TRBD1 (5 bases). The CDR3 extends over 13 amino acids. Trimming left V 5 bases short and J 7 bases short, with 14 bases between. Germline V CDR1 and CDR2: MNHEY, SMNVEV (reference sequence). Written as DNA, the CDR3 is TGTGCCAGCAGTATCAGGGTTCAGGATGAAGCTTTCTTT. It encodes CASSIRVQDEAFF.

This chain links TRBV11-2 with TRBJ2-1; 10 nucleotides match TRBD2. Germline assignment: CDR1 SGHAT and CDR2 FQNNGV. Trimming took 5 bases from V and 4 from J; bases not matched to a gene: 8. The CDR3 loop spans 16 amino acids. The DNA for the CDR3 is TGTGCCAGCAGCGCCAGCGGGAGGGGGTTTTACAATGAGCAGTTCTTC. Protein product: CASSASGRGFYNEQFF. Full variable domain (remainder filled in from reference TRBV11-2 and TRBJ2-1): EAGVAQSPRYKIIEKRQSVAFWCNPISGHATLYWYQQILGQGPKLLIQFQNNGVVDDSQLPKDRFSAERLKGVDSTLKIQPAKLEDSAVYLCASSASGRGFYNEQFFGPGTRLTVL.

The CDR3 here is CASSGTSGRSGPYNEQFF. The CDR3 bases are TGTGCCAGCAGCGGGACTAGCGGGAGGTCCGGACCCTACAATGAGCAGTTCTTC. The chain recombines TRBV7-9 with TRBJ2-1, with 15 bases that match TRBD2. The CDR3 spans 18 residues. With 5 bases clipped from V and 2 bases from J, the junction kept 7 bases outside the gene matches. The germline CDR1 and CDR2 sequences are SEHNR and FQNEAQ (reference sequence).

V gene TRBV6-1 combines with J gene TRBJ2-7, with D tentatively TRBD2 (6 bases). V was pared by 5 bases and J by 7 bases, with 15 bases between. Germline V gene sequence: CDR1 MNHNS, CDR2 SASEGT. This CDR3 is 13 amino acids long. CDR3 sequence (DNA): TGTGCCAGCAGTACCCGGGACTGGTGGGAGCAGTACTTC. Translating it yields CASSTRDWWEQYF.

The chain carries TRBV5-4 and TRBJ2-5, with D unclear. The CDR3 loop spans 12 amino acids. V was trimmed by 0 bases and J by 5 bases, leaving 5 bases between them. Germline V gives CDR1 SGHNT, CDR2 YYREEE (reference sequence). The CDR3 DNA reads as TGTGCCAGCAGCTTGGGACCCGAGACCCAGTACTTC. Amino acid sequence: CASSLGPETQYF.

The genes are TRBV28 and TRBJ1-3; no clear D. Germline V gives CDR1 MDHEN, CDR2 SYDVKM. V was clipped by 5 bases and J by 0 bases, with 14 bases between them. There are 16 residues in the CDR3. The chain's CDR3 is CASSRQYHGSGNTIYF. The CDR3 nucleotides are TGTGCCAGCAGTAGACAATATCACGGCTCTGGAAACACCATATATTTT.

The gene calls are TRBV11-3 and TRBJ2-7, with 8 bases matching TRBD2. CDR3 length: 14 amino acids. The V gene end was trimmed by 5 bases and the J gene end by 4 bases; junction bases not matched to a gene: 7. Germline V gene lookup returns CDR1 SGHNT and CDR2 YENEEA. The CDR3 sequence is CASSPTSGGYEQYF. CDR3 sequence (DNA): TGTGCCAGCAGCCCTACTAGCGGTGGGTACGAGCAGTACTTC.

In regard to this clone: Other DNA sequences in the sample encode the same CDR3. The chain combines TRBV7-2 with TRBJ1-1; D unclear. This CDR3 region has 11 residues. Trimming shortened V by 2 bases and J by 6 bases, and 4 bases separated the two germline ends. Germline CDR1 is SGHTA and CDR2 is FQGNSA. CDR3 bases: TGTGCCAGCAGCTTATCGTCTGAAGCTTTCTTT. It codes for CASSLSSEAFF.

The chain carries TRBV11-2 and TRBJ2-5; D is perhaps TRBD1 or TRBD2 (6 bases each). CDR3 length: 15 residues. The V gene's germline CDR1 is SGHAT and CDR2 FQNNGV. Between the trimmed V and J ends, which lost 0 bases and 6 bases, there was a span of 14 bases. CDR3 bases: TGTGCCAGCAGCTTAGATTGGGGGGCGGGAAAGACCCAGTACTTC. This encodes CASSLDWGAGKTQYF. The full variable domain, its missing parts supplied by reference TRBV11-2 and TRBJ2-5, is EAGVAQSPRYKIIEKRQSVAFWCNPISGHATLYWYQQILGQGPKLLIQFQNNGVVDDSQLPKDRFSAERLKGVDSTLKIQPAKLEDSAVYLCASSLDWGAGKTQYFGPGTRLLVL.

The chain couples TRBV5-5 to TRBJ1-2, with D perhaps matching TRBD1 (6 bases). The CDR3 is made up of 15 amino acids. Germline loops: CDR1 SGHKS, CDR2 YYEKEE (reference sequence). V lost 2 bases and J lost 3, with 14 bases in between. The CDR3 loop reads CASSFLGQTYYGYTF. In DNA form, the CDR3 reads TGTGCCAGCAGCTTTCTAGGACAGACCTACTATGGCTACACCTTC.

This chain connects TRBV19 to TRBJ2-7; possible D gene TRBD1, 5 bases. The length of the CDR3 is 15 residues. CDR1 LNHDA and CDR2 SQIVND come from the germline V gene (reference sequence). The V end was cut by 6 bases, the J end by 3 bases, with 18 bases between. CDR3 nucleotide sequence: TGTGCCAGTAGCCCTACAGGTAGCAAAGACTACGAGCAGTACTTC. Amino acids: CASSPTGSKDYEQYF.

V is TRBV27 and J is TRBJ2-5; D is ambiguous. Trimming took 6 bases from V and 0 from J, leaving 11 bases between them. The CDR3 has 14 amino acids. Germline lookup yields CDR1 MNHEY and CDR2 SMNVEV (reference sequence). The DNA for the CDR3 is TGTGCCAGCAGACCGACACCGTACCAAGAGACCCAGTACTTC. Its translation: CASRPTPYQETQYF.

The chain employs TRBV13 and TRBJ2-7; unclear D gene. Germline V gene data show CDR1 as PRHDT and CDR2 as FYEKMQ (reference sequence). The V and J ends lost 2 bases and 6 bases respectively, with 5 bases between them. This CDR3 region has 11 residues. CDR3 sequence reads: CASSLLTEQYF. CDR3 bases: TGTGCCAGCAGCTTACTCACCGAGCAGTACTTC.

Comments on this clone: In the same sample, other DNA sequences code for this CDR3. The chain joins TRBV4-1 to TRBJ2-1, with TRBD2 matching over 7 bases. With V trimmed by 3 bases and J by 8 bases, 7 bases remained unmatched. Germline V CDR1 and CDR2: MGHRA, YSYEKL. This CDR3 contains 14 residues. The CDR3 sequence is CASSQGWGGDEQFF. CDR3 sequence (DNA): TGCGCCAGCAGCCAGGGATGGGGGGGGGATGAGCAGTTCTTC.